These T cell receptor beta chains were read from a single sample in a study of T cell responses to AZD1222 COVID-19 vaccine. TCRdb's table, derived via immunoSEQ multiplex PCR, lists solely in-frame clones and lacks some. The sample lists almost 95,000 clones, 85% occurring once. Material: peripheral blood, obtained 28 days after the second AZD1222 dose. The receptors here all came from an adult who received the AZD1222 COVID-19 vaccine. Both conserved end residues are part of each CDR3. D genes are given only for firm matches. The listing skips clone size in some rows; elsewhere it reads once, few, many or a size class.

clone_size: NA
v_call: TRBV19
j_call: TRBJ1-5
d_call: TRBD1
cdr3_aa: CASAGGQGFGNQPQHF

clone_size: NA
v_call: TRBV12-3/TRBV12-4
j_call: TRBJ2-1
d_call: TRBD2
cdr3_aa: CASTRGGEQFF

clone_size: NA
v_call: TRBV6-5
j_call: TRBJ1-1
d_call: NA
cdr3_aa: CASNPGRTEAFF

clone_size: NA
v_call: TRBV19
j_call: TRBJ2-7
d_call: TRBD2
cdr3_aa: CASSGLAGYEQYF

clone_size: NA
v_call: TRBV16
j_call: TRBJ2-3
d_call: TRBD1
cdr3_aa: CASSQRTGDTQYF

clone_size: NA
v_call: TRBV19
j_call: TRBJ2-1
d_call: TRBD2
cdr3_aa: CASSIAGTSPPNEQFF

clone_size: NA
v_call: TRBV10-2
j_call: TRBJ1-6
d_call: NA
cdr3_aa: CASSRGDSPLHF

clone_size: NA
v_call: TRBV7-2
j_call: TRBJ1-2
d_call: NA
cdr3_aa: CASSSELGGYGYTF

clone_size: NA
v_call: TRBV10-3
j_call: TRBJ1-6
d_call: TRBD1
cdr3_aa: CAISERTGESPLHF

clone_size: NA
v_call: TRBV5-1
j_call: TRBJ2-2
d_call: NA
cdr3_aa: CASGQGQATVGELFF

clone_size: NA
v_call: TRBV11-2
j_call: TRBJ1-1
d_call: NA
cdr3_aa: CASSLGAVNTEAFF

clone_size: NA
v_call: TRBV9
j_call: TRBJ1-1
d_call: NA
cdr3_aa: CASSVSGMNTEAFF

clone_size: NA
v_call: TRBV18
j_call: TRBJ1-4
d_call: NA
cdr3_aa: CASSPSQGWGEKLFF

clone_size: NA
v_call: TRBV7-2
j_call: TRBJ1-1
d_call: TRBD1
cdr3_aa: CASSLSQGAGTEAFF

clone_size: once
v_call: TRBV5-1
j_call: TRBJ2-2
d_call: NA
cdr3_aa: CASSLDWANTGELFF

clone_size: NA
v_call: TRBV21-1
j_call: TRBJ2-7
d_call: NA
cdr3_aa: CASSNGLAGGHEQYF

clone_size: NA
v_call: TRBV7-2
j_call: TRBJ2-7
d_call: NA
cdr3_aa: CASSLDDADRRDYEQYF

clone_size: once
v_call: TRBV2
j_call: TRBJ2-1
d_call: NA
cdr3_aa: CASSETLGNEQFF

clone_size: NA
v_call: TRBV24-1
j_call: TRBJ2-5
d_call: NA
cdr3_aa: CATSDSRQANQETQYF

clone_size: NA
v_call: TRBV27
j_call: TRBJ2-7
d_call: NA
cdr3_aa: CASSLQSRDEQYF

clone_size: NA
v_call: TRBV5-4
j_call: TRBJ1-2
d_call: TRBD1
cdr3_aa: CASSLAKQGAGYTF

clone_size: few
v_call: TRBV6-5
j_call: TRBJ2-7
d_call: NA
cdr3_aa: CASTRGQGSYEQYF

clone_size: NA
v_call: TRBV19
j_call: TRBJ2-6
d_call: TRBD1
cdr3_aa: CASRQVRQGLSSTGANVLTF

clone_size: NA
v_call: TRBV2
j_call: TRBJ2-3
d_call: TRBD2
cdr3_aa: CASSGGRRGATDTQYF

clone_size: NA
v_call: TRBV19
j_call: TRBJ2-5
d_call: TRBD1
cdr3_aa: CASSSGTGETQYF

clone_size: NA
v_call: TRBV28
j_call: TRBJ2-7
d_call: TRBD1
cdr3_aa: CASSRDRFAYEQYF

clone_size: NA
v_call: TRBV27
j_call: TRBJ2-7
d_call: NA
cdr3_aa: CASSEGTSERYEQYF

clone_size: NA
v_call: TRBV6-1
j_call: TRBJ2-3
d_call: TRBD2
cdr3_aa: CASRELAGSSTDTQYF

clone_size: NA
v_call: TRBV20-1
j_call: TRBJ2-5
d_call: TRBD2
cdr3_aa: CSASPPSGGLYQETQYF

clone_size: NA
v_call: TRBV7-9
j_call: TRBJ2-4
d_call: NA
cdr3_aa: CASSLDRYPQYF

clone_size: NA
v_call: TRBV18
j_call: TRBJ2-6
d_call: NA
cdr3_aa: CASSPGGYGANVLTF

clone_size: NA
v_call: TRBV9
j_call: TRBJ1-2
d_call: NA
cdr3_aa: CASSPSSVGGGGYTF

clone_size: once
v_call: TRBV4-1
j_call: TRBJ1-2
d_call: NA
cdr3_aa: CASSSDPRGNGYGYTF

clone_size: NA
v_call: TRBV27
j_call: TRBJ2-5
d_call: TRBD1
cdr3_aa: CASRNLTVRGPGQGKTQYF

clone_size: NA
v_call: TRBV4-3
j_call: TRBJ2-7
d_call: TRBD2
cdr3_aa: CASSQETGGPGEQYF